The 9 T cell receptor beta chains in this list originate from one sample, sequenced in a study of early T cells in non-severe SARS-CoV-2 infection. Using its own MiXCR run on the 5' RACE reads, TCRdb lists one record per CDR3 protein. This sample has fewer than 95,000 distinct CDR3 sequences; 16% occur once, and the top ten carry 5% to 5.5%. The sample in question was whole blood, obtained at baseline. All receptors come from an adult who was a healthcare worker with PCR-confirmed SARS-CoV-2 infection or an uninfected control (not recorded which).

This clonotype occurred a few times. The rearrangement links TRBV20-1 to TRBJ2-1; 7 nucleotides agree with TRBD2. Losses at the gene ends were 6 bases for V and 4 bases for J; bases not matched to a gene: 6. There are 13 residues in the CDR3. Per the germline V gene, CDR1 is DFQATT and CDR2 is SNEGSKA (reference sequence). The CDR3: CSAGTIQYNEQFF. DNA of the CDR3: TGCAGTGCCGGGACTATACAGTACAATGAGCAGTTCTTC.

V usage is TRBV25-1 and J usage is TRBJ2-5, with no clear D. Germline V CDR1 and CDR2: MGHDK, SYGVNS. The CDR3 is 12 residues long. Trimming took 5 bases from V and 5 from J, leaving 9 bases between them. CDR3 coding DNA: TGTGCCAGCAGTCTCCCGGCGGAGACCCAGTACTTC. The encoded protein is CASSLPAETQYF.

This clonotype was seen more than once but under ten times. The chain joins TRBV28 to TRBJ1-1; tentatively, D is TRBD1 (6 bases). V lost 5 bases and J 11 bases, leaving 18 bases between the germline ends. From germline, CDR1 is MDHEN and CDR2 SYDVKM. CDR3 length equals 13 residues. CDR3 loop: CASSTGHLPTAFF. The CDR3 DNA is TGTGCCAGCAGTACGGGACACCTCCCAACGGCTTTCTTT.

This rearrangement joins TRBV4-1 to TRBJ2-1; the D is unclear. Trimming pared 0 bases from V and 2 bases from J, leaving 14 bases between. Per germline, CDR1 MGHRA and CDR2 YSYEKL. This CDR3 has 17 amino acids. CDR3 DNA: TGCGCCAGCAGCCAAGATCAGGCTTCCCTCACCTACAATGAGCAGTTCTTC. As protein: CASSQDQASLTYNEQFF.

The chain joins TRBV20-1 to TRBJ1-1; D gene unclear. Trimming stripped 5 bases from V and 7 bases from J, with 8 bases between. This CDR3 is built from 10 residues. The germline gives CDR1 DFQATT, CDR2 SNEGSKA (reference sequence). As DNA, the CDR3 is TGCAGTGCTCCACACCTTGAAGCTTTCTTT. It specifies CSAPHLEAFF.

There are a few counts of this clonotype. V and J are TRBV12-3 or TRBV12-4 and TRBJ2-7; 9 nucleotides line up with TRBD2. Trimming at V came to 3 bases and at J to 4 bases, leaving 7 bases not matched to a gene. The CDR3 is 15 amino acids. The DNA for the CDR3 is TGTGCCAGCAGTTTCACCGGCGGGAGGGTATACGAGCAGTACTTC. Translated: CASSFTGGRVYEQYF.

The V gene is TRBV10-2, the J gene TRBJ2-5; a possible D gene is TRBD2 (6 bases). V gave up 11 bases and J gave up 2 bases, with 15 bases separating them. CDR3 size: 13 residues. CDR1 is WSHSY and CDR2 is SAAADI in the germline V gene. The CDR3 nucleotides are TGCGCCTCCGGTTCGGGACTGCAAGAGACCCAGTACTTC. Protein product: CASGSGLQETQYF.

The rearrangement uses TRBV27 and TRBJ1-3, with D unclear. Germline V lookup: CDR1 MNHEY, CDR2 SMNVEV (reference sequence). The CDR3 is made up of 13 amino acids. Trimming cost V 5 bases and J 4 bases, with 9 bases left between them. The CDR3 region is CASSTTQGNTIYF. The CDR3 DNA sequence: TGTGCCAGCAGTACGACCCAGGGAAACACCATATATTTT.

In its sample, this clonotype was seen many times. CDR3 region: CASSLRVTEAFF. The CDR3 DNA sequence: TGTGCCAGCAGTTTAAGGGTCACTGAAGCTTTCTTT. This rearrangement joins TRBV28 to TRBJ1-1, with D unclear. V gave up 2 bases and J gave up 4 bases, with 5 bases separating them. The germline CDR1 and CDR2 sequences are MDHEN and SYDVKM. This CDR3 is 12 amino acids long.